Listed below are T cell receptor beta chains from one sample, sequenced in a study of OX40 agonist ivuxolimab in advanced cancers. Profiled with immunoSEQ multiplex PCR; TCRdb holds only in-frame clones, not every one. Among roughly 80,000 clones listed, around four fifths were seen once. The sample in question was CD4+ or CD8+ T cells sorted from blood, obtained in a trial of the OX40 agonist ivuxolimab. The receptor set was obtained from an adult with an advanced solid tumor such as melanoma, head and neck, liver or kidney cancer. CDR3s include the opening cysteine and the closing phenylalanine or tryptophan. A D gene is named only where the DNA matches it firmly. A row's size may be missing; if present it is once, few, many or a size class.

clone_size: NA
v_call: TRBV11-3
d_call: NA
j_call: TRBJ1-1
cdr3_length: 13
cdr3_aa: CASSIGQSSEAFF
cdr3_nt: TGTGCCAGCAGCATCGGACAGAGCTCTGAAGCTTTCTTT

clone_size: once
v_call: TRBV6-1
d_call: NA
j_call: TRBJ1-1
cdr3_length: 12
cdr3_aa: CASSEGGVWAFF
cdr3_nt: TGTGCCAGCAGTGAAGGTGGGGTATGGGCTTTCTTT

clone_size: NA
v_call: TRBV5-1
d_call: NA
j_call: TRBJ2-5
cdr3_length: 15
cdr3_aa: CASSTRAGGEETQYF
cdr3_nt: TGCGCCAGCAGCACCCGCGCTGGGGGCGAAGAGACCCAGTACTTC

clone_size: NA
v_call: TRBV6-5
d_call: NA
j_call: TRBJ2-3
cdr3_length: 13
cdr3_aa: CASSLRGYDTQYF
cdr3_nt: TGTGCCAGCAGTTTAAGGGGGTACGATACGCAGTATTTT

clone_size: NA
v_call: TRBV5-4
d_call: NA
j_call: TRBJ2-3
cdr3_length: 14
cdr3_aa: CASSLDGAGDTQYF
cdr3_nt: TGTGCCAGCAGCTTGGATGGGGCCGGAGATACGCAGTATTTT

clone_size: NA
v_call: TRBV11-1
d_call: NA
j_call: TRBJ1-2
cdr3_length: 13
cdr3_aa: CASSLAANYGYTF
cdr3_nt: TGTGCCAGCAGCTTAGCAGCTAACTATGGCTACACCTTC

clone_size: NA
v_call: TRBV9
d_call: TRBD2
j_call: TRBJ2-5
cdr3_length: 16
cdr3_aa: CASSVDERGGMETQYF
cdr3_nt: TGTGCCAGCAGCGTAGACGAGCGGGGGGGGATGGAGACCCAGTACTTC

clone_size: few
v_call: TRBV18
d_call: TRBD1
j_call: TRBJ1-2
cdr3_length: 14
cdr3_aa: CASSPGQGWYGYTF
cdr3_nt: TGTGCCAGCTCCCCGGGACAGGGGTGGTATGGCTACACCTTC

clone_size: NA
v_call: TRBV14
d_call: TRBD1
j_call: TRBJ1-2
cdr3_length: 15
cdr3_aa: CASSPRTGDTWGYTF
cdr3_nt: TGTGCCAGCAGCCCCCGGACAGGCGACACGTGGGGCTACACCTTC

clone_size: NA
v_call: TRBV7-2
d_call: TRBD2
j_call: TRBJ2-3
cdr3_length: 16
cdr3_aa: CASSPPGLAGTDTQYF
cdr3_nt: TGTGCCAGCAGCCCTCCGGGACTAGCGGGCACAGATACGCAGTATTTT

clone_size: NA
v_call: TRBV5-1
d_call: TRBD1
j_call: TRBJ2-2
cdr3_length: 15
cdr3_aa: CASSRTGGEGGELFF
cdr3_nt: TGCGCCAGCAGTCGGACAGGGGGCGAAGGCGGGGAGCTGTTTTTT

clone_size: once
v_call: TRBV7-3
d_call: NA
j_call: TRBJ2-1
cdr3_length: 13
cdr3_aa: CASSLASEGEQFF
cdr3_nt: TGTGCCAGCAGCTTAGCTTCAGAAGGTGAGCAGTTCTTC

clone_size: NA
v_call: TRBV19
d_call: NA
j_call: TRBJ1-1
cdr3_length: 14
cdr3_aa: CASSILGADTEAFF
cdr3_nt: TGTGCCAGTAGTATATTGGGGGCTGACACTGAAGCTTTCTTT

clone_size: NA
v_call: TRBV19
d_call: TRBD1
j_call: TRBJ1-5
cdr3_length: 13
cdr3_aa: CASSGTGDQPQHF
cdr3_nt: TGTGCCAGTAGTGGAACAGGGGACCAGCCCCAGCATTTT

clone_size: NA
v_call: TRBV19
d_call: TRBD1
j_call: TRBJ1-3
cdr3_length: 16
cdr3_aa: CASSIGTGVAGNTIYF
cdr3_nt: TGTGCCAGTAGTATTGGGACAGGGGTTGCTGGAAACACCATATATTTT

clone_size: few
v_call: TRBV27
d_call: NA
j_call: TRBJ1-6
cdr3_length: 13
cdr3_aa: CASRQAGYSPLHF
cdr3_nt: TGTGCCAGCAGGCAGGCGGGCTATTCACCCCTCCACTTT

clone_size: NA
v_call: TRBV5-4
d_call: TRBD1
j_call: TRBJ1-6
cdr3_length: 17
cdr3_aa: CASSPVPGQGRNSPLHF
cdr3_nt: TGTGCCAGCAGCCCTGTCCCGGGACAGGGACGAAATTCACCCCTCCACTTT

clone_size: NA
v_call: TRBV13
d_call: NA
j_call: TRBJ1-6
cdr3_length: 19
cdr3_aa: CASSLGQGKGRSYNSPLHF
cdr3_nt: TGTGCCAGCAGCTTAGGGCAGGGGAAAGGGAGATCCTATAATTCACCCCTCCACTTT

clone_size: once
v_call: TRBV7-9
d_call: NA
j_call: TRBJ1-1
cdr3_length: 14
cdr3_aa: CASSPQADYTEAFF
cdr3_nt: TGTGCCAGCAGCCCGCAGGCAGACTACACTGAAGCTTTCTTT

clone_size: NA
v_call: TRBV5-5
d_call: NA
j_call: TRBJ1-6
cdr3_length: 13
cdr3_aa: CASSRGVGSPLHF
cdr3_nt: TGTGCCAGCAGCAGAGGGGTAGGCTCACCCCTCCACTTT